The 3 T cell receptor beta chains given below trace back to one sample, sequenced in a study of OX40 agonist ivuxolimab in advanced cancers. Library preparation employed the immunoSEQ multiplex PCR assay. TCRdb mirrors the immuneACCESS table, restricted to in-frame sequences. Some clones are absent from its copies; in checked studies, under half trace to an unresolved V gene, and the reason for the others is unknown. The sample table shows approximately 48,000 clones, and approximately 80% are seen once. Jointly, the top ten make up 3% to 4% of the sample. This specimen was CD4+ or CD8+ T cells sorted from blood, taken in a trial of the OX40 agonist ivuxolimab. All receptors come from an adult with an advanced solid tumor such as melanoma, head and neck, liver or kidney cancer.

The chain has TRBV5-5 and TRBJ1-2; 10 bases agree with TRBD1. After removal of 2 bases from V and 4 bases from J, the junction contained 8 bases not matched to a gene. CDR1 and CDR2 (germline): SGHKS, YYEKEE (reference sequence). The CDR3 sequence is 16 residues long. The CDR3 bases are TGTGCCAGCAGCTTCCCCGGGACAGGGGTGGTCTATGGCTACACCTTC. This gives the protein CASSFPGTGVVYGYTF.

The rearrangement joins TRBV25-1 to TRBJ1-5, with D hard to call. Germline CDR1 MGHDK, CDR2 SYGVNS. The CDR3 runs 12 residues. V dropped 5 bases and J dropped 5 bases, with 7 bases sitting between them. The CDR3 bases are TGTGCCAGCAGTCGTAAGGATCAGCCCCAGCATTTT. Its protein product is CASSRKDQPQHF.

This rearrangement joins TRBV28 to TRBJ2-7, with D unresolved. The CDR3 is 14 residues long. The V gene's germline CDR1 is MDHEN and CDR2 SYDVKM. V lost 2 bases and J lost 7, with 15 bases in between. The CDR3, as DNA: TGTGCCAGCAGTTTAGGTGGGGTCACAAGGGAGCAGTACTTC. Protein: CASSLGGVTREQYF. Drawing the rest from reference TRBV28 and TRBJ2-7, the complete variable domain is DVKVTQSSRYLVKRTGEKVFLECVQDMDHENMFWYRQDPGLGLRLIYFSYDVKMKEKGDIPEGYSVSREKKERFSLILESASTNQTSMYLCASSLGGVTREQYFGPGTRLTVT.